Below are 17 T cell receptor beta chains sequenced from a single sample in a study of molecular identifiers for immune sequencing clone quantification. TCRdb ran MiXCR on the PCR reads and lists one entry per CDR3 protein. The sample carries just under 650,000 distinct CDR3 sequences, 20% recorded once. The sample consisted of naive CD8+ T cells from blood, with Jurkat cell RNA spiked in. As for subset: FACS-sorted CD8+CD4-CCR7+CD45RA+ naive T cells. The receptor source for this set is a human donor in good health. Some libraries in this study had Jurkat cell RNA spiked in.

This sequence joins TRBV5-6 and TRBJ1-2; D uncertain. Per the germline V gene, CDR1 is SGHDT and CDR2 is YYEEEE. Trimming left V 2 bases short and J 3 bases short, with 11 bases between. The CDR3 extends over 14 amino acids. The CDR3 sequence is CASSFGSAYYGYTF. The CDR3 bases are TGTGCCAGCAGCTTTGGATCCGCCTACTATGGCTACACCTTC.

This clonotype was seen at least ten times. This sequence joins TRBV10-3 and TRBJ2-7, with 10 positions matching TRBD1. Unmatched junction bases numbered 7, after V lost 2 bases and J lost 6 bases. CDR3 length equals 15 residues. CDR1 is ENHRY and CDR2 is SYGVKD in the germline V gene. CDR3 sequence reads: CAISEPGTGALEQYF. DNA of the CDR3: TGTGCCATCAGTGAGCCCGGGACAGGGGCGCTCGAGCAGTACTTC.

As concerns this clonotype: This CDR3 fails to terminate in the conserved phenylalanine or tryptophan, so it likely reflects a read error. The chain uses TRBV4-3 and TRBJ2-1; 8 nucleotides align to TRBD2. The V gene's germline CDR1 is LGHNA and CDR2 YSLEER. The CDR3 covers 15 residues. The J segment lost 4 bases and the V segment lost 6 bases, leaving 8 bases of the junction unmatched. The CDR3 sequence: CASSTLADPYNEQFS. The CDR3 region has the DNA TGCGCCAGCAGTACACTAGCGGACCCTTACAATGAGCAGTTCTCC.

The CDR3 region is CASRSQGEANTEAFF. As DNA, the CDR3 is TGTGCCAGTAGAAGCCAGGGGGAAGCGAACACTGAAGCTTTCTTT. The chain uses TRBV19 and TRBJ1-1; 7 nucleotides match TRBD1. The germline gives CDR1 LNHDA, CDR2 SQIVND (reference sequence). V lost 6 bases to trimming and J lost 1 base; unmatched junction nucleotides: 8. The CDR3 has 15 residues.

Comments on this clonotype: Lacking the conserved final phenylalanine or tryptophan, this CDR3 likely reflects a read error. V usage is TRBV6-6 and J usage is TRBJ1-1; 7 positions match TRBD1. V trimming: 5 bases; J trimming: 6 bases; junction bases outside the gene matches: 6. The CDR3 extends over 13 amino acids. Germline V gene data show CDR1 as MNHNY and CDR2 as SVGAGI (reference sequence). The CDR3, as DNA: TGTGCCAGCAGTGTCCAGGGGGTGGCTGAAGCTTTCTCT. It is translated as CASSVQGVAEAFS.

As for this clonotype: A read error may explain this, as a much larger clone is one base away. V is TRBV7-2 and J is TRBJ2-1; 11 bases map to TRBD2. Germline values: CDR1 SGHTA, CDR2 FQGNSA. V shed 8 bases, J shed 4 bases, and the junction held 7 bases outside the gene matches. The CDR3 runs 15 residues. The CDR3 DNA sequence: TGTGCCAGCGGCACTACTAGCGGGGGTTACAATGAGCAGTTCTTC. Residues: CASGTTSGGYNEQFF.

This clonotype came up once. The V gene is TRBV5-1, the J gene TRBJ1-1, with D uncertain. The ends were cut back, 0 bases at V and 1 base at J, with 7 bases in the middle. The germline CDR1 and CDR2 sequences are SGHRS and YFSETQ. This CDR3 has 14 amino acids. The chain's CDR3 is CASSLAVTNTEAFF. The DNA for the CDR3 is TGCGCCAGCAGCTTGGCGGTTACGAACACTGAAGCTTTCTTT. Full variable domain (outside the CDR3, taken from reference TRBV5-1 and TRBJ1-1): KAGVTQTPRYLIKTRGQQVTLSCSPISGHRSVSWYQQTPGQGLQFLFEYFSETQRNKGNFPGRFSGRQFSNSRSEMNVSTLELGDSALYLCASSLAVTNTEAFFGQGTRLTVV.

This clonotype was recorded many times. The genes are TRBV29-1 and TRBJ2-7, with TRBD1 identical over 7 bases. The CDR3 runs 14 residues. The trim removed 7 bases at V and 2 bases at J, leaving 11 bases unmatched. The germline gives CDR1 SQVTM, CDR2 ANQGSEA. The CDR3 sequence: CSASGTADAYEQYF. DNA of the CDR3: TGCAGCGCCTCCGGGACAGCCGACGCCTACGAGCAGTACTTC.

This clonotype showed up just a few times. The chain joins TRBV27 to TRBJ2-7; tentatively, D is TRBD1 or TRBD2 (5 bases each). This CDR3 has 14 amino acids. V was cut by 2 bases and J by 4 bases, with 12 bases left in between. Per the germline V gene, CDR1 is MNHEY and CDR2 is SMNVEV (reference sequence). CDR3 protein: CASSLGSWGYEQYF. In DNA, the CDR3 is TGTGCCAGCAGTTTAGGATCTTGGGGGTACGAGCAGTACTTC.

Only a few counts were recorded for this clonotype. The chain recombines TRBV14 with TRBJ2-1; 7 nucleotides line up with TRBD1. V shed 1 base and J 6 bases; nucleotides not matched to a gene: 6. CDR3 length: 15 amino acids. Germline values: CDR1 SGHDN, CDR2 FVKESK. The CDR3 spells CASSQGQGEGNEQFF. As DNA, the CDR3 is TGTGCCAGCAGCCAAGGACAGGGAGAGGGCAATGAGCAGTTCTTC.

The table lists this clonotype with many counts. This chain connects TRBV7-9 to TRBJ1-1, with D perhaps TRBD1 (6 bases). This CDR3 region has 18 residues. Per the germline V gene, CDR1 is SEHNR and CDR2 is FQNEAQ (reference sequence). With 5 bases removed from V and 6 bases from J, the gap between germline ends came to 28 bases. In DNA, the CDR3 is TGTGCCAGCAGCCAACCCGCGCGGGGGGCTGAGGTGTTCGCTGAAGCTTTCTTT. Translating it yields CASSQPARGAEVFAEAFF.

This clonotype appeared many times. CDR3 sequence reads: CASSLPSGANTGELFF. The CDR3 DNA reads as TGTGCCAGCAGCTTGCCTAGCGGGGCGAACACCGGGGAGCTGTTTTTT. The V and J genes are TRBV13 and TRBJ2-2, with 9 bases fitting TRBD2. After removal of 3 bases from V and 0 bases from J, the junction contained 2 bases not matched to a gene. This CDR3 comprises 16 residues. The V gene's germline CDR1 is PRHDT and CDR2 FYEKMQ (reference sequence).

Worth noting for this clonotype: It may be a read error: a sequence one base away is much more abundant. The V and J genes are TRBV2 and TRBJ2-3, with TRBD2 identical over 8 bases. This CDR3 is 14 amino acids long. Germline loops: CDR1 SNHLY, CDR2 FYNNEI. CDR3 coding DNA: TGTGCCACCCCGGGGCGGGAGGTCACAGATACGCGGTATTTT. Its protein product is CATPGREVTDTRYF.

As to this clonotype: One base away lies a much larger clone, so this may be a sequencing read error. This sequence joins TRBV27 and TRBJ2-3; tentative D call: TRBD2 (6 bases). This CDR3 comprises 15 residues. Looked up from germline, CDR1 is MNHEY and CDR2 is SMNVEV (reference sequence). This CDR3 is CANSYEGLGTDTQYF. The CDR3 DNA reads as TGTGCCAACAGTTACGAGGGACTGGGCACAGATACGCAGTATTTT.

This clonotype was seen repeatedly, ten times or more. V usage is TRBV7-9 and J usage is TRBJ1-1; tentative D call: TRBD1 (6 bases). Germline CDR1 reads SEHNR; CDR2 reads FQNEAQ (reference sequence). This CDR3 spans 16 amino acids. V was shortened by 3 bases and J by 4 bases, with 18 bases between the two germline ends. This CDR3 reads CASSFIEGGGSTEAFF. The CDR3 region has the DNA TGTGCCAGCAGCTTCATCGAGGGGGGGGGGTCCACTGAAGCTTTCTTT.

This clonotype was detected ten times or more. The rearrangement uses TRBV7-8 and TRBJ2-7; D unclear. The ends were cut back, 1 base at V and 1 base at J, with 14 bases in the middle. The CDR3 runs 16 residues. Germline CDR1 is SGHVS and CDR2 is FQNEAQ. This CDR3 is CASSLGIRAPSYEQYF. CDR3 in DNA: TGTGCCAGCAGCTTAGGGATCCGGGCCCCATCCTACGAGCAGTACTTC.

In this sample, this clonotype turned up many times. The rearrangement uses TRBV20-1 and TRBJ2-3; TRBD1 matches at 12 bases. V lost 5 bases and J lost 0; bases outside the gene matches: 9. CDR3 length: 17 residues. CDR1 is DFQATT and CDR2 is SNEGSKA in the germline V gene (reference sequence). The CDR3 loop is CSAGTGGGYSSTDTQYF. The CDR3 coding sequence is TGCAGTGCTGGGACAGGGGGCGGCTACAGCAGCACAGATACGCAGTATTTT.